This T cell receptor (beta chain) was identified during a study of human T cells and chemical hapten exposure. TCRdb re-derived calls from the RACE reads in MiXCR, one entry per CDR3 protein. The repertoire includes approximately 72,000 distinct CDR3 sequences, approximately 10% of them detected once, and roughly 1.3% sits in the top ten. Study outcomes and limitations: Expanded TCRs showed more large CDR3 clusters than pre-sensitization or healthy control sets. Alopecia affected the donors, so their immune response may differ from healthy people's.

With regard to this clonotype: The antigen is undetermined.

As to time point: patch test 3, about 24 weeks after DPC sensitization. The treatment: therapeutic diphenylcyclopropenone sensitization with weekly scalp DPC. Venepuncture was done earlier than the placement of each patch test. The material was whole blood, obtained in connection with sensitization to the hapten diphenylcyclopropenone (DPC). This sequence was found in a woman in her forties or fifties with alopecia areata. Some clones in this sample may be carry-over from other donors' samples.

This chain's CDR3 is CASSYSGGPYEQYF. The CDR3 DNA follows: TGTGCCAGCAGTTACTCGGGGGGTCCATACGAGCAGTACTTC. The J gene is TRBJ2-7, the V gene TRBV6-2 or TRBV6-3; D might be TRBD2 (6 bases). The CDR3 is 14 amino acids. The ends were cut back, 0 bases at V and 4 bases at J, with 10 bases in the middle. Germline-derived CDR1 and CDR2 are MNHEY and SVGEGT.